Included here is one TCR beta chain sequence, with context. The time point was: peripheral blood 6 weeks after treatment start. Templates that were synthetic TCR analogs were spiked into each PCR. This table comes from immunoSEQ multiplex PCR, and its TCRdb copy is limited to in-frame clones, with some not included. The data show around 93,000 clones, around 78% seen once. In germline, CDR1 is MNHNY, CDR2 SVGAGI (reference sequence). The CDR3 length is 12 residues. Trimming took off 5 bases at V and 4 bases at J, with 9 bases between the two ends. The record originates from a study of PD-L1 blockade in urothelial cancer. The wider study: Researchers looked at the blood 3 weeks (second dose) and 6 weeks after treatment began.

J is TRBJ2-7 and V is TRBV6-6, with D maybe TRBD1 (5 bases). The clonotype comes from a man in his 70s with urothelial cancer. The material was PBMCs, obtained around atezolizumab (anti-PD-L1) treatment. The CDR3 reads CASSPDIYEQYF. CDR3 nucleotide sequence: TGTGCCAGCAGTCCGGACATATACGAGCAGTACTTC.